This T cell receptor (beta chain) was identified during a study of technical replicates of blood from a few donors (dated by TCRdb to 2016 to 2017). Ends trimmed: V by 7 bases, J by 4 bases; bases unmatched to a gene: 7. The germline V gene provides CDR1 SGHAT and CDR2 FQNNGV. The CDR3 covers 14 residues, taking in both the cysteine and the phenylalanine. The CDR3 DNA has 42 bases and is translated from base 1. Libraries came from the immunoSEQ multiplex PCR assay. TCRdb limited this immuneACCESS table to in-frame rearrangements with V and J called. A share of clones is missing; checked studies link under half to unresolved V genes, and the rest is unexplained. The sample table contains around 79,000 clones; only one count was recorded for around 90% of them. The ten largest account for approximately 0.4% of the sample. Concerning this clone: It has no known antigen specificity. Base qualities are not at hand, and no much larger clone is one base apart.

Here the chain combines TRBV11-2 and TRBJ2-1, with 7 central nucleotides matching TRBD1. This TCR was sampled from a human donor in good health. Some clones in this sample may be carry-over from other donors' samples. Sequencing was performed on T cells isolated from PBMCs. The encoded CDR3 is CASTIQGMYNEQFF. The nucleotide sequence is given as TGTGCCAGCACCATACAGGGGATGTACAATGAGCAGTTCTTC. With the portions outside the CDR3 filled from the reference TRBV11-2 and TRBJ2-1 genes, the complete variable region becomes EAGVAQSPRYKIIEKRQSVAFWCNPISGHATLYWYQQILGQGPKLLIQFQNNGVVDDSQLPKDRFSAERLKGVDSTLKIQPAKLEDSAVYLCASTIQGMYNEQFFGPGTRLTVL.